Following are 26 T cell receptor beta chains from one sample sequenced in a study of blood T cells in healthy people across ages. It was with a sample-barcoded 5' primer and a J-beta primer mix that a second PCR of about 7 to 12 cycles was run. Each CDR3 protein is one row after TCRdb ran MiXCR on the 5' RACE reads. The repertoire holds about 620,000 distinct CDR3 sequences, with about 50% as singletons. Material: blood. Receptor source: an elderly woman in good health.

The chain links TRBV27 to TRBJ2-4, with D unclear. CDR3 length equals 13 residues. Trimming left V 6 bases short and J 5 bases short, with 11 bases between. Germline V gene lookup returns CDR1 MNHEY and CDR2 SMNVEV (reference sequence). DNA of the CDR3: TGTGCCAGCAGCGTTAAACGGCAAAACATTCAGTACTTC. It is translated as CASSVKRQNIQYF.

Note on this clonotype: A read error may account for a junction end that differs from germline. J is TRBJ2-3 and V is TRBV7-2; no clear D. Looked up from germline, CDR1 is SGHTA and CDR2 is FQGNSA. This CDR3 is built from 12 residues. CDR3 DNA: TGTGCCAGCAGCTCGTGGTTGGATATGCAGTATTTT. Residues: CASSSWLDMQYF.

At least ten counts were recorded for this clonotype. The chain joins TRBV9 to TRBJ2-7; D possibly corresponds to TRBD2 (6 bases). The CDR3 length is 14 residues. V shed 4 bases and J shed 2 bases, with 13 bases lying between them. Germline V CDR1 and CDR2: SGDLS, YYNGEE. The CDR3, as DNA: TGTGCCAGCAGCCCAGCGGGCCTCCCCTACGAGCAGTACTTC. Translated, it gives CASSPAGLPYEQYF.

For this clonotype: The junction shows a germline mismatch at one end, possibly a read error. The V gene is TRBV9, the J gene TRBJ2-3; D perhaps matches TRBD2 (7 bases). The CDR3 spans 14 residues. Germline V gene lookup returns CDR1 SGDLS and CDR2 YYNGEE. CDR3 region: CASSVVPNGRGQYF. The CDR3 nucleotides are TGTGCCAGCAGCGTAGTTCCTAACGGGCGGGGGCAGTACTTT. The entire variable domain, with the rest obtained from reference TRBV9 and TRBJ2-3, is as follows: DSGVTQTPKHLITATGQRVTLRCSPRSGDLSVYWYQQSLDQGLQFLIQYYNGEERAKGNILERFSAQQFPDLHSELNLSSLELGDSALYFCASSVVPNGRGQYFGPGTRLTVL.

This clonotype was found a few times. One base away lies a much larger clone, so this may be a sequencing read error. The chain recombines TRBV7-9 with TRBJ2-1; tentative D call: TRBD2 (6 bases). Trimming removed 5 bases at V and 13 bases at J, with 21 bases between. Germline values: CDR1 SEHNR, CDR2 FQNEAQ (reference sequence). The CDR3 has 14 amino acids. This CDR3 reads CASSPGLVGETQFF. For the CDR3, the DNA is TGTGCCAGCAGCCCGGGACTTGTGGGTGAGACCCAGTTCTTC.

Notes on this clonotype: This may come from a read error, since a much larger clone is one base off. The CDR3 loop is CASSPRELLREQYF. For the CDR3, the DNA is TGTGCCAGCAGCCCTCGGGAGCTCCTTCGAGAGCAGTACTTC. V is TRBV7-9 and J is TRBJ2-1; weak D call: TRBD2 (6 bases). The J call may be in error: the DNA end matches TRBJ2-7 better. The germline CDR1 and CDR2 sequences are SEHNR and FQNEAQ (reference sequence). This CDR3 spans 14 amino acids.

J is TRBJ2-1 and V is TRBV5-1; D possibly uses TRBD1 or TRBD2 (5 bases each). CDR3 length equals 16 residues. Germline CDR1 SGHRS, CDR2 YFSETQ. V lost 0 bases and J 3 bases, leaving 13 bases between the germline ends. CDR3 loop: CASSLEGRGNYNEQFF. The CDR3 nucleotides are TGCGCCAGCAGCTTGGAGGGACGGGGCAACTACAATGAGCAGTTCTTC.

This clonotype was seen at least ten times. CDR3 amino acids: CSARETGGIDEQYF. The CDR3 bases are TGCAGTGCTAGAGAGACAGGGGGCATTGACGAGCAGTACTTC. This chain connects TRBV20-1 to TRBJ2-7; 10 bases are a match to TRBD1. Germline V lookup: CDR1 DFQATT, CDR2 SNEGSKA (reference sequence). Trimming at V came to 0 bases and at J to 5 bases, leaving 4 bases not matched to a gene. CDR3 length: 14 residues.

Turning to this clonotype: A read error is possible here, since a much larger clone lies one base away. V usage is TRBV11-2 and J usage is TRBJ2-3; TRBD2 matches at 7 bases. Germline CDR1 SGHAT, CDR2 FQNNGV. The CDR3 runs 12 residues. V trimming: 9 bases; J trimming: 4 bases; junction bases outside the gene matches: 4. The CDR3 coding sequence is TGTGCCAGTGCGGCGGGAGCAGATACGCAGTATTTT. Translating gives CASAAGADTQYF.

The chain recombines TRBV21-1 with TRBJ2-7; no DNA check was done on the table's D call, TRBD2. The last part of the DNA fits TRBJ2-5 better; the J call may be wrong. TRBV21-1 is assigned pseudogene status. The CDR3 runs to 17 residues. CDR3 sequence: CASSSIPGATSEETQYF. The CDR3 coding sequence is TGTGCCAGCAGCTCTATCCCGGGGGCAACGTCAGAAGAGACCCAGTACTTC.

For this clonotype: One end of the junction fails to match germline, which may point to a read error. The CDR3 bases are TGTGCCACCAGTGGTTTGACTAGCGGGAGGAGGAGTGAGCAGTTCTTC. Encoded protein: CATSGLTSGRRSEQFF. The chain combines TRBV24-1 with TRBJ2-1; 13 bases map to TRBD2. Germline V gene data show CDR1 as KGHDR and CDR2 as SFDVKD. This CDR3 contains 16 residues.

CDR3 amino acids: CASSGGLARTDTQYF. The CDR3 DNA reads as TGTGCCAGCAGCGGCGGACTAGCGAGGACAGATACGCAGTATTTT. This chain joins TRBV2 and TRBJ2-3; 9 nucleotides line up with TRBD2. Trimming took 6 bases from V and 3 from J; bases not matched to a gene: 7. The CDR3 spans 15 residues. Germline V lookup: CDR1 SNHLY, CDR2 FYNNEI. Full variable domain (outside the CDR3, taken from reference TRBV2 and TRBJ2-3): EPEVTQTPSHQVTQMGQEVILRCVPISNHLYFYWYRQILGQKVEFLVSFYNNEISEKSEIFDDQFSVERPDGSNFTLKIRSTKLEDSAMYFCASSGGLARTDTQYFGPGTRLTVL.

Points on this clonotype: A much larger clone is a single base away; this may be a read error. The rearrangement links TRBV20-1 to TRBJ2-3; D is perhaps TRBD2 (5 bases). The germline CDR1 and CDR2 sequences are DFQATT and SNEGSKA (reference sequence). CDR3 size: 15 residues. For the CDR3, the DNA is TGCAGTGCTAGAGATCTAGCAAATCCCACAGATACGCGGTATTTT. Translated: CSARDLANPTDTRYF.

V is TRBV7-2 and J is TRBJ2-7, with D possibly matching TRBD2 (5 bases). Germline CDR1 reads SGHTA; CDR2 reads FQGNSA. The CDR3 extends over 16 amino acids. The ends were cut back, 1 base at V and 5 bases at J, with 18 bases in the middle. CDR3 DNA: TGTGCCAGCAGCTTAGAGCTGGGCCTTCCAGCGGACGAGCAGTACTTC. Protein: CASSLELGLPADEQYF.

The genes are TRBV9 and TRBJ1-2, with a weak D call TRBD1 (5 bases). This CDR3 has 14 amino acids. Germline V gene data show CDR1 as SGDLS and CDR2 as YYNGEE. V was clipped by 3 bases and J by 4 bases, with 13 bases between them. In nucleotides, the CDR3 is TGTGCCAGCAGCGGCCGCGGGGCTTTCTATGGCTACACCTTC. This sequence encodes CASSGRGAFYGYTF.

This clonotype was picked up one time. This chain uses TRBV5-1 with TRBJ2-1; 11 bases fit TRBD2. This CDR3 is built from 17 residues. V was clipped by 1 base and J by 7 bases; unmatched bases: 10. Per germline, CDR1 SGHRS and CDR2 YFSETQ. The CDR3 loop is CASSLLAGGHRGNEQFF. CDR3 coding DNA: TGCGCCAGCAGCTTGTTAGCGGGAGGGCACAGGGGGAATGAGCAGTTCTTC.

This chain links TRBV10-3 with TRBJ2-5, with TRBD2 as a possible D gene (6 bases). The CDR3 loop spans 15 amino acids. CDR1 ENHRY and CDR2 SYGVKD come from the germline V gene. V shed 0 bases and J shed 1 base, with 9 bases lying between them. CDR3 sequence: CAISESGRGQETQYF. The CDR3, as DNA: TGTGCCATCAGTGAGTCCGGGCGGGGCCAAGAGACCCAGTACTTC.

About this clonotype: Sequence at one end of the junction differs from germline and may be a read error. The chain combines TRBV5-1 with TRBJ2-5; D call uncertain. This CDR3 has 13 residues. From germline, CDR1 is SGHRS and CDR2 YFSETQ. The CDR3 reads CASSAIEVREQYF. DNA for the CDR3: TGCGCTAGCAGCGCCATCGAAGTACGTGAGCAGTACTTC.

The CDR3 DNA is TGTGCCAGCAGCGCACTTGGGACTAGCGGGGGCTGGGATACGCAGTATTTT. Its translation is CASSALGTSGGWDTQYF. The chain links TRBV9 to TRBJ2-3; 14 bases line up with TRBD2. Germline V CDR1 and CDR2: SGDLS, YYNGEE. The CDR3 totals 17 residues. Unmatched junction bases numbered 9, after V lost 3 bases and J lost 6 bases.

The V call is TRBV21-1, the J call TRBJ2-5; whether TRBD1, the table's D call, matches the DNA was not checked. TRBV21-1 is assigned pseudogene status. This CDR3 has 18 amino acids. CDR3 protein: CASSTPRGVQRPLETQYF. CDR3 DNA: TGTGCCAGCAGCACTCCTAGGGGGGTGCAGAGACCGCTAGAGACCCAGTACTTC.

The rearrangement joins TRBV9 to TRBJ1-2, with 7 bases that match TRBD1. Germline V lookup: CDR1 SGDLS, CDR2 YYNGEE. The CDR3 has 12 residues. V shed 3 bases and J 8 bases; nucleotides not matched to a gene: 4. In nucleotides, the CDR3 is TGTGCCAGCAGCGAGACAGGGAAGGGCTACACCTTC. Translating gives CASSETGKGYTF.

The rearrangement joins TRBV29-1 to TRBJ2-2; possibly TRBD2 for D (6 bases). This CDR3 is built from 15 residues. Trimming left V 8 bases short and J 4 bases short, with 20 bases between. Germline CDR1 is SQVTM and CDR2 is ANQGSEA. The CDR3 DNA is TGCAGCCCGGGAAGGGAGGCGGGTCCCACCGGGGAGCTGTTTTTT. Encoded protein: CSPGREAGPTGELFF.

This clonotype was detected a few times. The gene calls are TRBV5-1 and TRBJ1-1; a weak D match, TRBD1 (6 bases). Germline values: CDR1 SGHRS, CDR2 YFSETQ. The length of the CDR3 is 16 residues. V lost 0 bases and J 1 base, leaving 13 bases between the germline ends. The CDR3 spells CASSLVGGTPNTEAFF. CDR3 in DNA: TGCGCCAGCAGCTTGGTGGGGGGGACACCGAACACTGAAGCTTTCTTT.

This clonotype has a count of ten or more. The rearrangement joins TRBV5-1 to TRBJ2-3; possible D gene TRBD2, 5 bases. V was trimmed by 4 bases and J by 0 bases, leaving 15 bases between them. There are 16 residues in the CDR3. The germline V gene has CDR1 SGHRS and CDR2 YFSETQ. Here the CDR3 DNA reads TGCGCCAGCAGCGGCGGGCTCGGATCTAGCACAGATACGCAGTATTTT. As protein: CASSGGLGSSTDTQYF.

This chain links TRBV18 with TRBJ2-1; the D is unclear. Between the trimmed V and J ends, which lost 3 bases and 9 bases, there was a span of 6 bases. Germline CDR1 and CDR2: KGHSH and LQKENI. The CDR3 is made up of 11 amino acids. CDR3: CASSPVAEQFF. CDR3 DNA: TGTGCCAGCTCACCGGTTGCTGAGCAGTTCTTC.

This clonotype was detected once. This could be a read error, since a much larger clone is one nucleotide away. This chain uses TRBV12-3 or TRBV12-4 with TRBJ2-5, with 8 bases lining up with TRBD2. CDR3 length equals 15 residues. With V trimmed by 5 bases and J by 11 bases, 16 bases remained unmatched. DNA for the CDR3: TGTGCCAGCAGTCCCTCGGGGGGGCTTACTGGTGAGCAGTACTTC. Residues: CASSPSGGLTGEQYF.